This TCR beta chain was sequenced during a study of regulatory T cells in long-lasting Graves disease. This clonotype was seen many times. Sequencing libraries for TCR beta were prepared with iRepertoire HTBI primers and Arm-PCR of CDR3 regions. As handled by the study authors: Identified across the samples were 55 to 75 TRBV segments and 13 to 15 TRBJ segments. MiXCR was run by TCRdb on the multiplex PCR reads, yielding one entry per CDR3 protein. Here the V and J calls rest on TCRdb's processing, not on the authors' analysis. Here the sample spans over 250,000 distinct CDR3 sequences, roughly a fifth being singletons. Specified time point: persistent/refractory GD, antithyroid drugs over 5 years with positive TRAb. Scientists built the TCR library using RNA that was extracted from PBMCs. Graves' disease diagnosis used American Thyroid Association guidelines. The patients were enrolled through endocrinology in Xi'an, China.

Here the sequenced sample was peripheral blood mononuclear cells (PBMCs), taken when the disease was refractory, from a patient treated with antithyroid drugs. This TCR derives from a female donor with Graves disease.

This CDR3 reads CAWRARRQETQYF. The CDR3 DNA is TGTGCCTGGAGGGCCAGGAGACAAGAGACCCAGTACTTC. The genes are TRBV30 and TRBJ2-5; D is uncertain. V shed 3 bases and J shed 2 bases, with 10 bases lying between them. The CDR3 extends over 13 amino acids. The germline gives CDR1 GTSNPN, CDR2 SVGIG (reference sequence).